This T cell receptor beta chain originates from a study of CD8+ T cells in alopecia areata. Notes on the study in general: Resident alphabeta T cells of normal skin are also sequenced in scalp samples.

The germline CDR1 and CDR2 sequences are SGHAT and FQNNGV. The V and J ends lost 0 bases and 6 bases respectively, with 14 bases between them. CDR3 length: 16 residues. Treatment in this sample: oral pan-JAK inhibitor, 5-10 mg twice daily. As to this clone: Its antigen is still unknown.

It was cDNA, reverse transcribed from extracted RNA, that served as the sequencing template. The protocol was immunoSEQ multiplex PCR, while the TCRdb copy is restricted to in-frame clones and leaves out a portion. The table has some 44,000 clones, approximately 92% seen once; the top ten hold approximately 17%. V and J are TRBV11-2 and TRBJ2-2; D gene ambiguous. The sequence came from a human donor with alopecia areata. The sequences come from CD8+ T cells sorted from blood, collected at week 24, from a patient treated with tofacitinib. The CDR3 DNA reads TGTGCCAGCAGCTTAGAAAGGATCTTGATTCCCGGGGAGCTGTTTTTT. This encodes CASSLERILIPGELFF.